The sequence of this T cell receptor beta chain was determined in a study of blood T cell repertoires in COVID-19. Study in general: In each case, the material was cDNA or gDNA derived from T cells, B-cell-depleted T cells, or PBMCs.

Original processing notes: The assay estimated nucleated cells by amplifying reference gene primers. Some clones are missing from TCRdb's copy, which holds only in-frame ones; the method was immunoSEQ multiplex PCR. The V and J calls and clone size come from that table; D and trimming were worked out from the DNA. The sample records 150,000 to 200,000 clones, 70% to 90% being singletons. Trimming removed 6 bases at V and 2 bases at J, with 13 bases between. Germline V CDR1 and CDR2: LGHDT, YNNKEL (reference sequence). The CDR3 has 14 residues. The sequence was collected from a woman between 25 and 40 years old with acute or convalescent COVID-19. Sequenced sample: peripheral blood. This chain uses TRBV3-1 (or the pseudogene TRBV3-2) with TRBJ2-5; possibly TRBD2 for D (5 bases). The CDR3 DNA is TGTGCCAGCAGAGGAGCGGAGCCACAAGAGACCCAGTACTTC. This codes for CASRGAEPQETQYF.